This T cell receptor (beta chain) stems from a study of technical replicates of blood from a few donors. CDR1 and CDR2 from the germline V gene are SGHVS and FNYEAQ. The CDR3 consists of 14 residues. Deletions cut 1 base from V and 3 bases from J, with 6 bases between. Profiled with immunoSEQ multiplex PCR; TCRdb holds only in-frame clones, not every one. Of approximately 82,000 clones listed, 94% are singletons. V and J are TRBV7-6 and TRBJ2-2; D is perhaps TRBD1 (6 bases). This sequence originates from a human donor in good health. The sequenced sample was T cells isolated from PBMCs. The CDR3 loop is CASSLEGDTGELFF. CDR3 sequence (DNA): TGTGCCAGCAGCTTAGAGGGGGACACCGGGGAGCTGTTTTTT.